The entry below gives a single TCR beta chain sequence along with its context. The antigen is undetermined. These data belong to a study of CD4 T cells in relation to SARS-CoV-2 and coronaviruses. Study summary: After roughly 11 days of antigen culture, PBMC TCR beta CDR3s were sequenced. Controls used an HIV-1 Nef peptide pool or no peptide.

The unexposed donors gave CD4+ T cells in about 2011-2018, prior to COVID-19. CD4+ T cells were isolated from the cells after more than nine days of culture. V shed 3 bases and J shed 4 bases, with 13 bases lying between them. The CDR3 loop spans 14 amino acids. CDR1 is SGHNT and CDR2 is YYREEE in the germline V gene (reference sequence). General study findings and limits: Compared with monoreactive clones, crossreactive clones showed significantly weaker SARS-CoV-2 expansion.

Produced via immunoSEQ multiplex PCR; TCRdb's table is partial and in-frame only. The sample gives approximately 27,000 clones, over 70% of which show up once; 13% is in the top ten. The V and J genes are TRBV5-4 and TRBJ1-2, with D hard to call. The TCR comes from a human donor in good health. Sequenced input: CD4+ T cells from PBMCs, cultured in vitro. This chain's CDR3 is CASSSQSEGYGYTF. CDR3 nucleotide sequence: TGTGCCAGCAGCTCGCAGAGTGAGGGCTATGGCTACACCTTC.